This TCR beta chain was recorded in a study of technical replicates of blood from a handful of donors. Method: immunoSEQ multiplex PCR; TCRdb's copy keeps in-frame clones and lacks some. The sample yields roughly 80,000 clones, 85% to 95% seen once. The CDR3 has 14 amino acids. CDR1 and CDR2 (germline): MNHEY, SMNVEV (reference sequence). The V and J ends lost 5 bases and 5 bases respectively, with 15 bases between them. The chain links TRBV27 to TRBJ1-1; perhaps TRBD1 as D (6 bases). This clonotype was sampled from a human donor in good health. The sequenced sample was T cells isolated from PBMCs. The CDR3 sequence is CASSVRTDGTEAFF. The CDR3 DNA follows: TGTGCCAGCAGTGTAAGGACAGACGGTACTGAAGCTTTCTTT.